This passage covers 19 T cell receptor beta chains from one sample sequenced in a study of T cell clonality in common variable immunodeficiency. The table came from immunoSEQ multiplex PCR; TCRdb's copy has only in-frame clones and leaves some out. This sample includes tens of thousands of clones with no singletons; its ten biggest clones take up approximately 5.9%. The sequenced sample was peripheral blood mononuclear cells. The origin of the receptors is a person aged 18 to 75 in good health.

This clone was seen at least ten times. The CDR3 protein is CASSIGTSGVEQFF. The sequenced part of the CDR3 DNA is TGTGCCAGCAGCATAGGGACTAGCGGGGTTGAG. This chain connects TRBV7-9 to TRBJ2-1; 13 nucleotides agree with TRBD2. The CDR3 extends 3 residues past the end of the read, so its final part is completed from the germline J gene. Germline loops: CDR1 SEHNR, CDR2 FQNEAQ (reference sequence). V was clipped by 5 bases and J by 9 bases; unmatched bases: 4. CDR3 size: 14 residues.

This clone was counted at least ten times. The DNA ends 3 residues before the CDR3 does, and the rest of the CDR3 is filled in from the germline J gene. The chain has TRBV6-2 or TRBV6-3 and TRBJ2-1, with 9 bases matching TRBD2. Germline V CDR1 and CDR2: MNHEY, SVGEGT. Trimming took 2 bases from V and 8 from J; bases not matched to a gene: 10. The CDR3 sequence is 16 residues long. The CDR3 DNA, read in part, is TGTGCCAGCAGTTACCCCCGGGGGCGGGGGGGTGATGAG. It codes for CASSYPRGRGGDE. The whole CDR3 is CASSYPRGRGGDEQFF.

This clone was seen repeatedly, ten times or more. The DNA ends 3 residues before the CDR3 does, and the rest of the CDR3 is filled in from the germline J gene. J is TRBJ2-3 and V is TRBV11-3, with 8 bases that match TRBD2. After removal of 8 bases from V and 1 base from J, the junction contained 8 bases not matched to a gene. Germline CDR1 is SGHNT and CDR2 is YENEEA. The CDR3 is made up of 15 amino acids. The CDR3 region is CASGPGGAGTDTQYF. CDR3 DNA (partial): TGTGCCAGCGGACCCGGGGGGGCCGGCACAGATACG. The full variable domain, completed using reference TRBV11-3 and TRBJ2-3, is EAGVVQSPRYKIIEKKQPVAFWCNPISGHNTLYWYLQNLGQGPELLIRYENEEAVDDSQLPKDRFSAERLKGVDSTLKIQPAELGDSAVYLCASGPGGAGTDTQYFGPGTRLTVL.

This clone has ten or more counts. The missing CDR3 end, 3 residues past where the read stops, is filled in from the germline J gene. The rearrangement uses TRBV20-1 and TRBJ2-5; D remains unclear. Germline assignment: CDR1 DFQATT and CDR2 SNEGSKA (reference sequence). V shed 6 bases and J shed 5 bases, with 13 bases lying between them. The CDR3 consists of 12 residues. CDR3 protein: CSAGRLRETQYF. CDR3 DNA (partial): TGCAGTGCCGGTAGATTACGGGAGACC.

This clone was counted many times. The sequence runs out 3 residues before the end of the CDR3; the remainder is reconstructed from the germline J gene. The chain is built from TRBV2 and TRBJ2-6; D might be TRBD2 (6 bases). Germline CDR1 is SNHLY and CDR2 is FYNNEI. The V end was cut by 5 bases, the J end by 2 bases, with 22 bases between. This CDR3 spans 19 amino acids. The DNA read from the CDR3 is TGTGCCAGCAGTCAGGTCGGGGACTCGGTCTGGGCTGGGGCCAACGTC. Protein product: CASSQVGDSVWAGANV. The whole CDR3 protein is CASSQVGDSVWAGANVLTF.

This clone was detected many times. Read coverage stops 3 residues before the CDR3 terminus; the germline J gene supplies the remainder. The V gene is TRBV7-2, the J gene TRBJ2-3; D ambiguous. The V end lost 3 bases, the J end lost 5 bases, and 6 bases lay between the germline ends. CDR1 and CDR2 (germline): SGHTA, FQGNSA. There are 12 residues in the CDR3. The CDR3 loop reads CASSFVRDTQYF. The sequenced part of the CDR3 DNA is TGTGCCAGCAGCTTCGTTAGAGATACG. The full variable domain, rest sourced from reference TRBV7-2 and TRBJ2-3, is GAGVSQSPSNKVTEKGKDVELRCDPISGHTALYWYRQSLGQGLEFLIYFQGNSAPDKSGLPSDRFSAERTGGSVSTLTIQRTQQEDSAVYLCASSFVRDTQYFGPGTRLTVL.

This clone was seen ten or more times. Read sequence stops 3 residues before the CDR3 end, and the germline J gene provides the missing end. The rearrangement uses TRBV6-4 and TRBJ2-1, with 8 nucleotides matching TRBD2. J gave up 6 bases and V 4 bases, and 8 bases lay outside the gene matches. The CDR3 loop spans 15 amino acids. From germline, CDR1 is MRHNA and CDR2 SNTAGT. Here the CDR3 reads CASSVEAGALNEQFF. CDR3 bases read: TGTGCCAGCAGTGTAGAAGCGGGGGCCCTCAATGAG.

This clone was observed many times. With the read ending 3 residues before the CDR3 end, the germline J gene is used to fill in that end. This rearrangement joins TRBV20-1 to TRBJ1-2; possible D gene TRBD1, 5 bases. The length of the CDR3 is 16 residues. Germline lookup yields CDR1 DFQATT and CDR2 SNEGSKA (reference sequence). The CDR3 bases that were read are TGCAGTGCTAGAGTGCTTGGATCAGGGATTGGGGTCGGC. Translation gives CSARVLGSGIGVG. The full CDR3 sequence reads CSARVLGSGIGVGYTF.

This clone was seen repeatedly, ten times or more. With the read ending 3 residues before the CDR3 end, the germline J gene is used to fill in that end. This chain joins TRBV20-1 and TRBJ2-5, with 7 nucleotides matching TRBD1. This CDR3 has 14 residues. Trimming at V came to 2 bases and at J to 2 bases, leaving 5 bases not matched to a gene. The germline V gene encodes CDR1 DFQATT and CDR2 SNEGSKA (reference sequence). The CDR3 region is CSARKTGTQETQYF. The sequenced CDR3 bases are TGCAGTGCTAGAAAGACAGGGACGCAAGAGACC.

This clone was seen only a few times. The CDR3 extends 3 residues past the end of the read, so its final part is completed from the germline J gene. V gene TRBV6-2 or TRBV6-3 combines with J gene TRBJ2-2; TRBD2 matches at 10 bases. V lost 2 bases, J lost 6 bases, and 6 bases stayed unmatched. The CDR3 runs to 16 residues. The germline V gene encodes CDR1 MNHEY and CDR2 SVGEGT. The CDR3 DNA, read in part, is TGTGCCAGCAGTTACCAGCGGGGGGGCCTCTCCGGGGAG. It yields the protein CASSYQRGGLSGE. The entire CDR3 is CASSYQRGGLSGELFF.

This clone was seen more than once but under ten times. The CDR3 is cut off 3 residues early in the read; its end comes from the germline J gene. The rearrangement joins TRBV7-9 to TRBJ2-7; TRBD2 matches at 7 bases. The CDR3 has 15 residues. Germline CDR1 SEHNR, CDR2 FQNEAQ (reference sequence). J was trimmed by 2 bases and V by 4 bases; bases with no gene match: 8. Partial CDR3 DNA: TGTGCCAGCAGCTCCAGGCTAGCGGCAACCTACGAG. It specifies CASSSRLAATYE. In full, the CDR3 reads CASSSRLAATYEQYF.

This clone was found many times. The CDR3 end falls 3 residues outside the read, so it is completed with the germline J gene. V and J are TRBV28 and TRBJ2-2; 11 bases are a match to TRBD1. CDR1 is MDHEN and CDR2 is SYDVKM in the germline V gene. This CDR3 is 19 amino acids long. With 6 bases clipped from V and 4 bases from J, the junction kept 16 bases outside the gene matches. CDR3 in amino acids: CASRFHPNRGQGVTGELFF. Partial CDR3 DNA: TGTGCCAGCAGATTCCACCCCAACCGGGGACAGGGGGTCACCGGGGAG.

This clone was recorded at least ten times. The read halts 3 residues ahead of the CDR3 end, with the missing end drawn from the germline J gene. The chain recombines TRBV20-1 with TRBJ2-2; 7 bases line up with TRBD2. CDR1 is DFQATT, CDR2 SNEGSKA, per germline (reference sequence). J was trimmed by 0 bases and V by 6 bases; bases with no gene match: 4. The length of the CDR3 is 14 residues. This CDR3 reads CSAGTNANTGELFF. CDR3 DNA, as far as it was read: TGCAGTGCCGGGACTAACGCGAACACCGGGGAG.

This clone was found many times. The read falls 3 residues short of the CDR3 end, and the missing part is taken from the germline J gene. The chain employs TRBV4-2 and TRBJ2-1; TRBD2 agrees at 9 bases. CDR1 is LGHNA and CDR2 is YNFKEQ in the germline V gene. Losses at the gene ends were 4 bases for V and 0 bases for J; bases not matched to a gene: 10. There are 18 residues in the CDR3. The sequenced CDR3 bases are TGTGCCAGCAGCCGGCAGCGGGGGGCCGCCAGCTCCTACAATGAG. Amino acid sequence: CASSRQRGAASSYNE. The full CDR3 is CASSRQRGAASSYNEQFF.

This clone was counted ten times or more. Read coverage stops 3 residues before the CDR3 terminus; the germline J gene supplies the remainder. The rearrangement joins TRBV2 to TRBJ1-5; TRBD1 might be the D (5 bases). Germline-derived CDR1 and CDR2 are SNHLY and FYNNEI. The CDR3 loop spans 14 amino acids. The V end was cut by 1 base, the J end by 5 bases, with 9 bases between. CDR3 loop: CASSEDRQYQPQHF. CDR3 DNA, as far as it was read: TGTGCCAGCAGTGAAGACAGGCAATATCAGCCC.

This clone was seen repeatedly, ten times or more. The read gets to within 3 residues of the CDR3 end, and the germline J gene fills in the rest. This sequence joins TRBV10-3 and TRBJ2-3, with TRBD2 matching 7 bases. The CDR3 is 14 amino acids. CDR1 is ENHRY and CDR2 is SYGVKD in the germline V gene. The V gene end was trimmed by 6 bases and the J gene end by 2 bases; junction bases not matched to a gene: 5. Here the CDR3 reads CAISQTSLTDTQYF. The part of the CDR3 DNA that was read is TGTGCCATCAGCCAGACTAGCCTCACAGATACG.

This clone has a count of ten or more. The CDR3 goes on 3 residues after the read ends, and that part is filled in from the germline J gene. V gene TRBV20-1 combines with J gene TRBJ1-5; D is undetermined. Trimming stripped 0 bases from V and 0 bases from J, with 6 bases between. Germline assignment: CDR1 DFQATT and CDR2 SNEGSKA (reference sequence). The CDR3 length is 14 residues. Partial CDR3 DNA: TGCAGTGCTAGAGAAACAGTTAGCAATCAGCCC. Its protein product is CSARETVSNQP. The full CDR3 protein is CSARETVSNQPQHF.

Turning to this clone: A read error may explain this, as a much larger clone is one base away. The read halts 3 residues ahead of the CDR3 end, with the missing end drawn from the germline J gene. Other DNA sequences in this specimen translate into the identical CDR3. The chain has TRBV19 and TRBJ1-2; D is undetermined. CDR1 is LNHDA, CDR2 SQIVND, per germline (reference sequence). V was cut by 8 bases and J by 4 bases, with 8 bases left in between. The CDR3 contains 11 residues. The sequenced CDR3 bases are TGTGCCAGTGGGCCAGGCTATGGC. Amino acids: CASGPGYG. The whole CDR3 sequence is CASGPGYGYTF.

This clone was found many times. Sequencing ends 3 residues short of the CDR3 end; the germline J gene provides the rest. The V and J genes are TRBV30 and TRBJ2-1, with D perhaps matching TRBD2 (5 bases). CDR1 is GTSNPN and CDR2 is SVGIG in the germline V gene (reference sequence). The CDR3 has 12 amino acids. V shed 2 bases and J shed 9 bases, with 11 bases lying between them. The DNA read from the CDR3 is TGTGCCTGGAGTACCGAGGGCCCTGAG. Translated, it gives CAWSTEGPE. The CDR3 in its entirety is CAWSTEGPEQFF.